The sequence of this T cell receptor (beta chain) was determined in a study of blood T cell repertoires in COVID-19. Original handling: Researchers report that nucleated cell counts were estimated from reference gene primer amplification. Assay used: immunoSEQ multiplex PCR; TCRdb lists only in-frame clones, some missing. From that table come the V and J calls and clone size; the DNA was used to work out D and trimming. The sample yields over 300,000 clones, over 75% seen once. The cohort comprised adults aged 18 to 89 years residing in about 25 US areas. Two negative PCRs, clearance, or symptom resolution had been documented for recovered Cohort 3 donors. With V trimmed by 2 bases and J by 8 bases, 2 bases remained unmatched. There are 14 residues in the CDR3. The germline V gene has CDR1 KGHSH and CDR2 LQKENI.

Sequences were obtained from PBMCs or T cells enriched from blood (not recorded which). This sequence originates from a man younger than 45 who had recovered from COVID-19. This chain connects TRBV18 to TRBJ1-4; 10 bases are a match to TRBD1. CDR3 region: CASSPGTGAEKLFF. In DNA form, the CDR3 reads TGTGCCAGCTCACCAGGGACAGGGGCGGAAAAACTGTTTTTT. Using reference TRBV18 and TRBJ1-4 for the parts outside the CDR3, the full variable domain is NAGVMQNPRHLVRRRGQEARLRCSPMKGHSHVYWYRQLPEEGLKFMVYLQKENIIDESGMPKERFSAEFPKEGPSILRIQQVVRGDSAAYFCASSPGTGAEKLFFGSGTQLSVL.